A selection of T cell receptor beta chains follows, all from one sample in a study of T cells in narcolepsy. The repertoire was sequenced with immunoSEQ multiplex PCR; TCRdb's copy has only in-frame clones and lacks some. The sample consists of about 17,000 clones, 80% to 90% of them appearing once. Sequenced: memory (CD45RA-) CD4+ T cells from blood. These receptors were obtained from a human donor in good health. CDR3s include the opening cysteine and the closing phenylalanine or tryptophan. D genes are given only for firm matches. Expanded clones get a size class; other rows say once, few or many, or leave the size out.

.,.,TRBV30,TRBJ1-6,TGTGCCTGGGTATCAGGGGACAATTCGCCCCTCCACTTT,CAWVSGDNSPLHF
TRBD1,few,TRBV5-4,TRBJ1-1,TGTGCCAGCAGGACGACAGGGAAGAACACTGAAGCTTTCTTT,CASRTTGKNTEAFF
.,.,TRBV7-2,TRBJ2-6,TGTGCCAGCAGCAATCGACTGCGCTCTGGGGCCAACGTCCTGACTTTC,CASSNRLRSGANVLTF
TRBD1,.,TRBV30,TRBJ1-3,TGTGCCTGGGGTATTAGACAGGGACGCCAGGGGAGCTCTGGAAACACCATATATTTT,CAWGIRQGRQGSSGNTIYF
.,.,TRBV19,TRBJ2-7,TGTGCCACTTCGGGTGGGAAGGACCGGCAGTACTTC,CATSGGKDRQYF
.,.,TRBV2,TRBJ1-1,TGTGCCAGCAGTGAACGGGGCGGGATGAACACTGAAGCTTTCTTT,CASSERGGMNTEAFF
.,once,TRBV5-6,TRBJ2-1,TGTGCCAGTAGCGAGGAGGGCCAAGGATACAATGAGCAGTTCTTC,CASSEEGQGYNEQFF
TRBD2,.,TRBV4-2,TRBJ2-1,TGTGCCAGCAGTACGGTTGGCGGGGGGGCCAACAATGAGCAGTTCTTC,CASSTVGGGANNEQFF
TRBD1,.,TRBV14,TRBJ1-4,TGTGCCAGCAGCCAAATCCCCTTCCGGACAGGCGAGGGGGCTAATGAAAAACTGTTTTTT,CASSQIPFRTGEGANEKLFF
.,.,TRBV5-8,TRBJ2-3,TGTGCCAGCTTTAAATCCGGAGGGTTTAGCACAGATACGCAGTATTTT,CASFKSGGFSTDTQYF
.,.,TRBV13,TRBJ2-3,TGTGCCAGCAGCTCGAACAGGTTTGATACGCAGTATTTT,CASSSNRFDTQYF
.,.,TRBV10-3,TRBJ2-1,TGTGCCATCAGTTCTTTACCACCAAGTTCCTACAATGAGCAGTTCTTC,CAISSLPPSSYNEQFF
TRBD1,.,TRBV16,TRBJ1-1,TGTGCCAGCAGCCTTCGAGGACCCGGACAGGGACTTCGACTGAACACTGAAGCTTTCTTT,CASSLRGPGQGLRLNTEAFF
.,.,TRBV7-9,TRBJ2-1,TGTGCCAGCAGAGGACGGGGGGCGGACTACAATGAGCAGTTCTTC,CASRGRGADYNEQFF
TRBD1,.,TRBV7-8,TRBJ2-5,TGTGCCAGCAGCTTAGAGACGGGACAGGGGCAAGAGACCCAGTACTTC,CASSLETGQGQETQYF
.,.,TRBV12-5,TRBJ1-1,TGTGCTAGTGGTCTTGGGACTATGAACACTGAAGCTTTCTTT,CASGLGTMNTEAFF
TRBD1,.,TRBV6-1,TRBJ2-7,TGTGCCAGCAGTGCGGACAGGGGGCCCTACGAGCAGTACTTC,CASSADRGPYEQYF
TRBD2,.,TRBV19,TRBJ2-2,TGTGCCAGTAGGCGTTTCGTCAGTCGTCGGGGATCTAGCGGGAGTGGTACCGGGGAGCTGTTTTTT,CASRRFVSRRGSSGSGTGELFF
.,.,TRBV28,TRBJ1-5,TGTGCCAGCAGTTTCTGGAATAGCAATCAGCCCCAGCATTTT,CASSFWNSNQPQHF
.,.,TRBV28,TRBJ1-2,TGTGCCAGCAGTTTCCCAGGGGAACAAAACTATGGCTACACCTTC,CASSFPGEQNYGYTF
TRBD2,.,TRBV7-2,TRBJ2-1,TGTGCCAGCAGCTTAGAGGGGACTAGCGGTATCTATGAGCAGTTCTTC,CASSLEGTSGIYEQFF
.,once,TRBV10-3,TRBJ1-4,TGTGCCATCAGTACTAATGAAAAACTGTTTTTT,CAISTNEKLFF
TRBD1,.,TRBV20-1,TRBJ1-1,TGCAGTACCCGAGGGGGCCCTGAAGCTTTCTTT,CSTRGGPEAFF
TRBD2,few,TRBV29-1,TRBJ2-3,TGCAGCGCCGCGGGGCGGGGGGGGCCCACAGATACGCAGTATTTT,CSAAGRGGPTDTQYF
.,.,TRBV11-2,TRBJ1-6,TGTGCCAGCAGCCTCGATTACAATTCACCCCTCCACTTT,CASSLDYNSPLHF
TRBD1,once,TRBV29-1,TRBJ1-1,TGCAGCGTTGATGGGGACAGGGAAGCTTTCTTT,CSVDGDREAFF
TRBD1,few,TRBV29-1,TRBJ1-3,TGCAGCGTGGACAGGGGTCTAGGTGGAAACACCATATATTTT,CSVDRGLGGNTIYF
TRBD2,.,TRBV7-3,TRBJ2-5,TGTGCCAGCAGCTCGAGCAGGACTAGCGGAGAAGAGACCCAGTACTTC,CASSSSRTSGEETQYF
.,.,TRBV7-6,TRBJ2-1,TGTGCCAGCAGCTTAACAGTTTTCGGTTCGGATGAGCAGTTCTTC,CASSLTVFGSDEQFF
TRBD2,.,TRBV4-1,TRBJ2-3,TGCGCCAGCAGCCAACTCAACCTACTAGCGTCAGGCACAGATACGCAGTATTTT,CASSQLNLLASGTDTQYF
.,.,TRBV14,TRBJ2-5,TGTGCCAGCAGCGGGAGTCTCGGAGAGACCCAGTACTTC,CASSGSLGETQYF
TRBD1,once,TRBV7-9,TRBJ2-5,TGTGCCAGCAGCACAGGGACAGGGGGAGAGACCCAGTACTTC,CASSTGTGGETQYF
.,.,TRBV14,TRBJ2-7,TGTGCCAGCAGCCTCCAGGGTGAGCAGTACTTC,CASSLQGEQYF
.,.,TRBV19,TRBJ1-2,TGTGCCAGTAGTATACCCGGGGGGAGCTATAGTGGCTACACCTTC,CASSIPGGSYSGYTF
.,.,TRBV5-1,TRBJ2-1,TGCGCCAGCAGCTTTTCGTATGAGCAGTTCTTC,CASSFSYEQFF
.,.,TRBV6-1,TRBJ1-2,TGTGCCAGCAGTGATGGTGGGGGGATCTATGGCTACACCTTC,CASSDGGGIYGYTF
.,few,TRBV7-8,TRBJ2-2,TGTGCCAGCAGCTTTGTTACTGGCACCGGGGAGCTGTTTTTT,CASSFVTGTGELFF
.,.,TRBV6-1,TRBJ1-1,TGTGCCAGCAGAACGACGGCGAACACTGAAGCTTTCTTT,CASRTTANTEAFF
TRBD1,.,TRBV10-3,TRBJ1-3,TGTGCCATCGCAGGGGGCGAACCAGGCTCTGGAAACACCATATATTTT,CAIAGGEPGSGNTIYF
TRBD1,.,TRBV14,TRBJ1-1,TGTGCCAGCAGCCCCTCGCGGGACAGGGGTCATGAAGCTTTCTTT,CASSPSRDRGHEAFF
.,.,TRBV9,TRBJ2-7,TGTGCCAGCAGCGTAGCCTCTAGCTCCTACGAGCAGTACTTC,CASSVASSSYEQYF
.,.,TRBV7-9,TRBJ2-2,TGTGCCAGCAGCCCCGTTTTTGGAGGGGTGACGGGGGAGCTGTTTTTT,CASSPVFGGVTGELFF
TRBD1,.,TRBV18,TRBJ2-1,TGTGCCAGCTCACCCTCCCTGACAGGGAATTTCTACAATGAGCAGTTCTTC,CASSPSLTGNFYNEQFF
.,few,TRBV18,TRBJ2-1,TGTGCCAGCTCACCAACGGGCGTCGGGCAGTTCTTC,CASSPTGVGQFF
.,.,TRBV6-1,TRBJ2-7,TGTGCCAGCAGTCTAAACCCCTCCTACGAGCAGTACTTC,CASSLNPSYEQYF
TRBD1,.,TRBV10-3,TRBJ1-2,TGTGCCATCAGTGAGGGACAGGACTATGGCTACACCTTC,CAISEGQDYGYTF
.,.,TRBV30,TRBJ2-7,TGTGCCTGGAGTGTTATATTTTCCAAGAACGTTGGGCAGTACTTC,CAWSVIFSKNVGQYF
.,.,TRBV5-4,TRBJ2-2,TGCGCCGGACAGAGGAACACCGGGGAGCTGTTTTTT,CAGQRNTGELFF
TRBD2,.,TRBV9,TRBJ2-1,TGTGCCAGCAGCCTTATAGCGGGAGGGTACAATGAGCAGTTCTTC,CASSLIAGGYNEQFF
TRBD1,once,TRBV19,TRBJ1-6,TGTGCCAGTAGTGCGGACAGGACCAGGGTCGGTCATAATTCACCCCTCCACTTT,CASSADRTRVGHNSPLHF
TRBD1,.,TRBV27,TRBJ1-2,TGTGCCAGCAGTTTATCGTCACAGGGGGCCGGCGGCTACACCTTC,CASSLSSQGAGGYTF
.,.,TRBV2,TRBJ2-3,TGTGCCAGCAGAACTAGTCCTAGTACAGATACGCAGTATTTT,CASRTSPSTDTQYF
.,.,TRBV6-1,TRBJ2-3,TGTGCCGGGAAAGACAGAGTAGGCACAGATACGCAGTATTTT,CAGKDRVGTDTQYF
.,.,TRBV6-1,TRBJ1-1,TGTGCCAGCAGCCTGACTGGGGATAGGGGGAAAGAAGCTTTCTTT,CASSLTGDRGKEAFF